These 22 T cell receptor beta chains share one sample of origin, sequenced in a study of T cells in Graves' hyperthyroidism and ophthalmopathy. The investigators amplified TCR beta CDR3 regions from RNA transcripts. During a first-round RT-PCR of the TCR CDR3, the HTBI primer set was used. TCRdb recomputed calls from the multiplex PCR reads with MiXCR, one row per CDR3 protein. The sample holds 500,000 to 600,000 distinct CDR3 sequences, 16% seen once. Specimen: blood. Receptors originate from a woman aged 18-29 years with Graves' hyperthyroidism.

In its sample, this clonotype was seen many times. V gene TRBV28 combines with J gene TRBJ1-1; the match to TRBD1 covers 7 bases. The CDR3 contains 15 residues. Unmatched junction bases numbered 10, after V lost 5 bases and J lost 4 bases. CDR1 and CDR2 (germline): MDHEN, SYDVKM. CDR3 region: CASSPRQGRGTEAFF. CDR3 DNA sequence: TGTGCCAGCAGTCCCCGACAGGGACGGGGCACTGAAGCTTTCTTT.

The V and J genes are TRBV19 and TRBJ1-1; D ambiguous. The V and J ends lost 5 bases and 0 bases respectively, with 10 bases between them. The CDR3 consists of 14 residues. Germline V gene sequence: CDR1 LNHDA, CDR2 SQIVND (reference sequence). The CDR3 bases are TGTGCCAGTAGTGGGGTTACAGTGAACACTGAAGCTTTCTTT. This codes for CASSGVTVNTEAFF.

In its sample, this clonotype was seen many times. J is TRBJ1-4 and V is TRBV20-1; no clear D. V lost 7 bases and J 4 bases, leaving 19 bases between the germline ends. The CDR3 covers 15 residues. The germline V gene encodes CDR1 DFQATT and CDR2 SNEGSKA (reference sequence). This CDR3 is CSVNSLRGINEKLFF. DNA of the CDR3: TGCAGTGTCAACTCGCTCCGGGGAATTAATGAAAAACTGTTTTTT.

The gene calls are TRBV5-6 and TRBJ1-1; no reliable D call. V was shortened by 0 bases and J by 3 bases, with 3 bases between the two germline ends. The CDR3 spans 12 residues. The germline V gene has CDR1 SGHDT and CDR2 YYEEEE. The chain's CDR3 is CASSLDDTEAFF. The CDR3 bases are TGTGCCAGCAGCTTGGATGACACTGAAGCTTTCTTT.

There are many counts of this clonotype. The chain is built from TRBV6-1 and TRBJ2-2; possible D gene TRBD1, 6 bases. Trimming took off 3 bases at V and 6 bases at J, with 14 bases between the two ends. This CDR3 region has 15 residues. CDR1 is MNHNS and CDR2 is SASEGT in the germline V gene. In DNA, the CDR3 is TGTGCCAGCAGTGATTCGGCAGGGGACGCCGGGGAGCTGTTTTTT. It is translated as CASSDSAGDAGELFF.

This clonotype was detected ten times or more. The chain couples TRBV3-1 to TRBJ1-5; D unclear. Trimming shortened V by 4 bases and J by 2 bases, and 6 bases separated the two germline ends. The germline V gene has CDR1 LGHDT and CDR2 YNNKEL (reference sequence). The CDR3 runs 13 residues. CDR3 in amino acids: CASSRKGNQPQHF. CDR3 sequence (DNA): TGTGCCAGCAGCCGGAAGGGCAATCAGCCCCAGCATTTT.

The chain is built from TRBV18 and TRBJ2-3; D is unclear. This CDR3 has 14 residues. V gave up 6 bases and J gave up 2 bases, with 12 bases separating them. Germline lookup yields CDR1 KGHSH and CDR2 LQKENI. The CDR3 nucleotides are TGTGCCAGCTCCCTGCAATTATTCACAGATACGCAGTATTTT. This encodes CASSLQLFTDTQYF.

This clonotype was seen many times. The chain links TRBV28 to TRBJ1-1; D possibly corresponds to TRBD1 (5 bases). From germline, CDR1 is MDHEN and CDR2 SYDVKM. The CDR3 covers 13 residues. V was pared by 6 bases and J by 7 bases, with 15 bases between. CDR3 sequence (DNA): TGTGCCAGCAGAGCCGGGACGCACTATGAAGCTTTCTTT. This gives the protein CASRAGTHYEAFF.

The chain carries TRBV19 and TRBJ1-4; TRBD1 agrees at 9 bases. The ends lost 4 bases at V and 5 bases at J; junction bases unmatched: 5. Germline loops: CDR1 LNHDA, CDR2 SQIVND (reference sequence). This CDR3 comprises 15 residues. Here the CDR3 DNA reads TGTGCCAGTAGTACCGTTGACAGGGGGAATGAAAAACTGTTTTTT. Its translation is CASSTVDRGNEKLFF.

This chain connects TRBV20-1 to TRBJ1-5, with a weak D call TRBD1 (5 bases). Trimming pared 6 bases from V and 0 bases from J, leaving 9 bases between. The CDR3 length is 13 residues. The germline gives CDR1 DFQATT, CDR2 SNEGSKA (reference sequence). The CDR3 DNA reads TGCAGTGCCCAGGGCACTAGCAATCAGCCCCAGCATTTT. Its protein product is CSAQGTSNQPQHF.

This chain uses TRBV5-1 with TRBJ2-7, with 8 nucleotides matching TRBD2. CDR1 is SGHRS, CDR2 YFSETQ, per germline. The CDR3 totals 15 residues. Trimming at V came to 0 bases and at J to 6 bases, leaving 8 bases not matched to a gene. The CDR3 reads CASSLETGGALEQYF. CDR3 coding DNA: TGCGCCAGCAGCTTGGAGACGGGGGGGGCCCTCGAGCAGTACTTC.

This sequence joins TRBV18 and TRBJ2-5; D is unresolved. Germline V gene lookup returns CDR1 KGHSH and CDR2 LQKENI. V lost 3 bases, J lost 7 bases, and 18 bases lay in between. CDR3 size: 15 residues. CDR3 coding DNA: TGTGCCAGCTCACCCCAAGGTCCGGCCTTGGGGACCCAGTACTTC. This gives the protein CASSPQGPALGTQYF.

The CDR3 reads CASSQTAPSYEQYF. CDR3 DNA: TGCGCCAGCAGCCAGACAGCCCCCTCCTACGAGCAGTACTTC. The chain couples TRBV5-1 to TRBJ2-7; the D gene is possibly TRBD1 (5 bases). V dropped 4 bases and J dropped 0 bases, with 11 bases sitting between them. From germline, CDR1 is SGHRS and CDR2 YFSETQ. This CDR3 region has 14 residues. Variable domain in full (rest from reference TRBV5-1 and TRBJ2-7): KAGVTQTPRYLIKTRGQQVTLSCSPISGHRSVSWYQQTPGQGLQFLFEYFSETQRNKGNFPGRFSGRQFSNSRSEMNVSTLELGDSALYLCASSQTAPSYEQYFGPGTRLTVT.

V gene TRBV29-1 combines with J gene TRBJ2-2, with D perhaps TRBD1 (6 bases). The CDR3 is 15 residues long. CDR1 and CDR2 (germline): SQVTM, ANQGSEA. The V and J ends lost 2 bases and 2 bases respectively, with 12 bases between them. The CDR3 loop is CSVERGSGNTGELFF. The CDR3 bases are TGCAGCGTTGAAAGGGGGAGTGGCAACACCGGGGAGCTGTTTTTT.

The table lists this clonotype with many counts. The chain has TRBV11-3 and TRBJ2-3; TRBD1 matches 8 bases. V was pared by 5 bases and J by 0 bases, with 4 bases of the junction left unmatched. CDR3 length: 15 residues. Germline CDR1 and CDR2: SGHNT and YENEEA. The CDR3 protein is CASSRRTGSTDTQYF. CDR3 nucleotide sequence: TGTGCCAGCAGCCGAAGGACAGGGAGCACAGATACGCAGTATTTT.

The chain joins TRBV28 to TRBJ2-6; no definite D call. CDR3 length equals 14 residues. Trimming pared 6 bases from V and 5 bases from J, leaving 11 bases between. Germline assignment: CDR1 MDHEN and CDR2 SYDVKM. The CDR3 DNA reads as TGTGCCAGCAGCCGTACGAATCGGGCCAACGTCCTGACTTTC. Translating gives CASSRTNRANVLTF.

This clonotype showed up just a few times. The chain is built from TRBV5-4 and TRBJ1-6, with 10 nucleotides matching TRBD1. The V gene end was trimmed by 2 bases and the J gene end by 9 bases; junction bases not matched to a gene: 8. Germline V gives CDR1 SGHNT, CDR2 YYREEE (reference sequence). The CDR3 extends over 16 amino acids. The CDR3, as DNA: TGTGCCAGCAGCTTACCGGGACAGGGGTATGGTTCACCCCTCCACTTT. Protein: CASSLPGQGYGSPLHF.

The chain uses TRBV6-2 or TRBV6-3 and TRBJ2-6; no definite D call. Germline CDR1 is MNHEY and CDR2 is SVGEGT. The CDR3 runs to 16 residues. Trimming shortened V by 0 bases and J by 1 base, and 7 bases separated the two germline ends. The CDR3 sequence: CASSYSSQSGANVLTF. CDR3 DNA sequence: TGTGCCAGCAGTTACTCTTCTCAGTCTGGGGCCAACGTCCTGACTTTC.

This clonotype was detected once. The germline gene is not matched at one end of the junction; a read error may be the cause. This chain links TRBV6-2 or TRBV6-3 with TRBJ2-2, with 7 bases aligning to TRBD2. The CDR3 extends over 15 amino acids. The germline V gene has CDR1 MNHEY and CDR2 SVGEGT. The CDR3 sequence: CASRPSGKNTGEPFF. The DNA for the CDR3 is TGTGCCAGCAGACCCAGCGGGAAGAACACCGGGGAGCCGTTTTTT.

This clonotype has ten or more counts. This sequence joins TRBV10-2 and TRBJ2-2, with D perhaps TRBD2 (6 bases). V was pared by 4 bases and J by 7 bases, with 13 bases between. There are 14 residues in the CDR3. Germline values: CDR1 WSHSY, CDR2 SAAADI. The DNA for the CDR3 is TGCGCCAGCAGTGGAAGCGGGTGGGGCGGGGAGCTGTTTTTT. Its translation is CASSGSGWGGELFF.

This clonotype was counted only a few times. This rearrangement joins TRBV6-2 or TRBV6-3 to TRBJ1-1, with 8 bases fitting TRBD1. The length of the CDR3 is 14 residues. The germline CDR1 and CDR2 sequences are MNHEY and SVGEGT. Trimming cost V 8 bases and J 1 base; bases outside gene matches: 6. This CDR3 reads CASSRTGKNTEAFF. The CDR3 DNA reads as TGTGCCAGCTCTAGGACAGGGAAGAACACTGAAGCTTTCTTT.

This chain's CDR3 is CASSLVQAPGDTEAFF. The CDR3 DNA reads TGTGCCAGCAGTTTAGTACAGGCCCCGGGAGACACTGAAGCTTTCTTT. The genes are TRBV12-3 or TRBV12-4 and TRBJ1-1, with D maybe TRBD1 (5 bases). V shed 1 base and J shed 3 bases, with 15 bases lying between them. The CDR3 runs to 16 residues.